This T cell receptor (beta chain) was identified during a study of CD8+ T cells in alopecia areata. Study summary: Treated patients were given 5 to 10 mg oral tofacitinib twice daily.

Study conclusions and caveats: Treatment with tofacitinib significantly lowered scalp clonality and reduced expanded CD8+ clones among the top 100. Because one nonresponder was included, the link of baseline CD8+ expansion to response is considered uncertain.

Points on this clone: Antigen specificity is unknown.

Isolated RNA was reverse transcribed into cDNA used as the sequencing template. Repertoires were generated with immunoSEQ multiplex PCR, while TCRdb's copy carries only in-frame clones and drops some. The data show 150,000 to 200,000 clones, with around 59% seen just once and 14% held by the top ten. The treatment was: oral pan-JAK inhibitor, 5-10 mg twice daily. In alopecia areata patients, both lesional scalp punch biopsies and peripheral blood were collected. The CDR3 totals 14 residues. Germline V lookup: CDR1 SQVTM, CDR2 ANQGSEA. V lost 0 bases and J 8 bases, leaving 16 bases between the germline ends.

This sequence was found in a human donor with alopecia areata. The sequencing here drew on CD4+ T cells sorted from blood, taken at week 24, from a patient treated with tofacitinib. The V gene is TRBV29-1, the J gene TRBJ1-2; D possibly corresponds to TRBD1 (5 bases). The CDR3 bases are TGCAGCGTTGAAGATCTTTCGGGGGTCGGAGGCTACACCTTC. The encoded protein is CSVEDLSGVGGYTF.